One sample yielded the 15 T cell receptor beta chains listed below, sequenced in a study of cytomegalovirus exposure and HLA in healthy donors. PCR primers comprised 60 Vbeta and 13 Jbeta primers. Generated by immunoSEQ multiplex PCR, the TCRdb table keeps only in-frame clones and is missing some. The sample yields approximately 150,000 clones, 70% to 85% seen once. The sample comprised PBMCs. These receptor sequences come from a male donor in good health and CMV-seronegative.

CDR3 DNA sequence: TGTGCCAGCAGCCCGAAAGCCAATGAGCAGTTCTTC. As protein: CASSPKANEQFF. The V and J genes are TRBV7-9 and TRBJ2-1; D is uncertain. The CDR3 runs to 12 residues. From germline, CDR1 is SEHNR and CDR2 FQNEAQ (reference sequence). The V end lost 5 bases, the J end lost 6 bases, and 8 bases lay between the germline ends.

The CDR3 DNA sequence: TGTGCCAGCAGTAACCAGGCGACGCAGGGGGCCCAGTACTTC. Protein product: CASSNQATQGAQYF. The chain joins TRBV2 to TRBJ2-5; 7 bases map to TRBD1. This CDR3 has 14 residues. Germline loops: CDR1 SNHLY, CDR2 FYNNEI. Trimming at V came to 5 bases and at J to 9 bases, leaving 12 bases not matched to a gene.

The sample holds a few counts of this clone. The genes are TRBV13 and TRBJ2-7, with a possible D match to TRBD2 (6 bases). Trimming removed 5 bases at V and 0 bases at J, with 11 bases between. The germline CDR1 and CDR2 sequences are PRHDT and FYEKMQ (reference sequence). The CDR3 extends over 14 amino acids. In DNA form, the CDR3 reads TGTGCCAGCAGCGAGACTAGACGCTCCTACGAGCAGTACTTC. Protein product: CASSETRRSYEQYF.

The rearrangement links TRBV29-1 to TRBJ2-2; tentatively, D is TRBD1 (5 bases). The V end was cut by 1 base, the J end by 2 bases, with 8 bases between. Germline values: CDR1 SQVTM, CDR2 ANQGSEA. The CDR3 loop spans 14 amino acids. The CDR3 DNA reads TGCAGCGTTGAAGGGACAAGTAACACCGGGGAGCTGTTTTTT. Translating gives CSVEGTSNTGELFF.

The CDR3 sequence is CASSASSFPIYF. The CDR3 DNA reads TGTGCCAGCAGCGCGTCCAGTTTCCCCATATATTTT. The gene calls are TRBV9 and TRBJ1-3; D unclear. This CDR3 has 12 amino acids. Trimming shortened V by 3 bases and J by 11 bases, and 12 bases separated the two germline ends. The V gene's germline CDR1 is SGDLS and CDR2 YYNGEE.

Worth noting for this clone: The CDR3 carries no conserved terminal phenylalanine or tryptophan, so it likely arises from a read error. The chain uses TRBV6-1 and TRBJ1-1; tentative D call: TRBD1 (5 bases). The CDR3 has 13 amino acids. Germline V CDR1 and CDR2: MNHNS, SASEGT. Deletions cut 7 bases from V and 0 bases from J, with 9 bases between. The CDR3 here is CASTSGMNTEAFL. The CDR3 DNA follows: TGTGCCAGCACGTCAGGGATGAACACTGAAGCTTTCCTT.

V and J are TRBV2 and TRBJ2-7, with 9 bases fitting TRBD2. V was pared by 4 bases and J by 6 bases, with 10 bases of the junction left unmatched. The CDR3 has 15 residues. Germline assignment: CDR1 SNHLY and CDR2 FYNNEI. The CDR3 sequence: CASSGWLAGLGEQYF. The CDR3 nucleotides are TGTGCCAGCAGTGGTTGGCTAGCGGGACTAGGCGAGCAGTACTTC. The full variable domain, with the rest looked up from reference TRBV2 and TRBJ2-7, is EPEVTQTPSHQVTQMGQEVILRCVPISNHLYFYWYRQILGQKVEFLVSFYNNEISEKSEIFDDQFSVERPDGSNFTLKIRSTKLEDSAMYFCASSGWLAGLGEQYFGPGTRLTVT.

The CDR3: CASSFLGGGTGELFF. The DNA of the CDR3 is TGTGCCAGCAGCTTCTTAGGGGGTGGCACCGGGGAGCTGTTTTTT. This chain connects TRBV13 to TRBJ2-2, with a weak D call TRBD1 (6 bases). The germline V gene encodes CDR1 PRHDT and CDR2 FYEKMQ (reference sequence). CDR3 length: 15 residues. V lost 3 bases to trimming and J lost 4 bases, with 12 bases between them.

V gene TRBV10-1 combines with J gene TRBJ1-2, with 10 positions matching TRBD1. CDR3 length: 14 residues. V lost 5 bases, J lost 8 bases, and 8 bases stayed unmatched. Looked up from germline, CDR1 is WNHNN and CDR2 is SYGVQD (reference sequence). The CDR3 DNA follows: TGCGCCAGCAGTCCTGACAGGGGGCCGGTAGGCTACACCTTC. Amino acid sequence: CASSPDRGPVGYTF.

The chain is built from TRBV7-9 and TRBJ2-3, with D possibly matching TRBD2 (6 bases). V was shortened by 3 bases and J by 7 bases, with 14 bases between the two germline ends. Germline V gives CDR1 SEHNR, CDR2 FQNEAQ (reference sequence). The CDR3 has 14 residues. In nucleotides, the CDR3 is TGTGCCAGCAGCTTGGACTATGCGGGGAATACGCAGTATTTT. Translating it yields CASSLDYAGNTQYF.

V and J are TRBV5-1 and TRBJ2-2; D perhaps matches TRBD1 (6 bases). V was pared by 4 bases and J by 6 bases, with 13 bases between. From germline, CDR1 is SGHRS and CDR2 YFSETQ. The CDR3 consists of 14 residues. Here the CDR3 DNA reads TGCGCCAGCAGCCCCACAGGGATCGCCGGGGAGCTGTTTTTT. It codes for CASSPTGIAGELFF.

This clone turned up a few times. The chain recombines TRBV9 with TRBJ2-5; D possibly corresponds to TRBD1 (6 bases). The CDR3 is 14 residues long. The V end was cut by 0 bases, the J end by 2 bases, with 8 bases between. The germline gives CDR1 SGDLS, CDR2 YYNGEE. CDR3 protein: CASSVDGQQETQYF. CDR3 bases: TGTGCCAGCAGCGTAGACGGACAGCAAGAGACCCAGTACTTC.

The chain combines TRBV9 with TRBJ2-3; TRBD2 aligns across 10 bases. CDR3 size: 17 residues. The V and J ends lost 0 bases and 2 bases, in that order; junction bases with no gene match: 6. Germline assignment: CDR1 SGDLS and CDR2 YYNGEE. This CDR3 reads CASSVDGAGGVTDTQYF. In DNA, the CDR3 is TGTGCCAGCAGCGTAGACGGAGCGGGAGGGGTCACAGATACGCAGTATTTT.

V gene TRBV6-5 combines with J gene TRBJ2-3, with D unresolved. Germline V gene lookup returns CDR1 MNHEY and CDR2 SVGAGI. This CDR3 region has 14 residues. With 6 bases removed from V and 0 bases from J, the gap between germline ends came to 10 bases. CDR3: CASSRSTSTDTQYF. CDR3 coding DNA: TGTGCCAGCAGCCGAAGTACTAGCACAGATACGCAGTATTTT.

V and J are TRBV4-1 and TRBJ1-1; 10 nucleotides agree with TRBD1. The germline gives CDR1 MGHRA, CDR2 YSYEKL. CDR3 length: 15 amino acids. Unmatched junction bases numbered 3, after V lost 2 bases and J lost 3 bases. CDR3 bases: TGCGCCAGCAGCCAACAGGACAGGGGGGACACTGAAGCTTTCTTT. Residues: CASSQQDRGDTEAFF.